Each of the 21 T cell receptor beta chains below was sequenced from the same sample in a study of Ad26.COV2.S vaccination and SARS-CoV-2 variants (dated by TCRdb to the early 2020s). According to the study, the label for this sample's treatment or condition signals: roughly 20 received Ad26.COV2.S at low or high dose, single or two shots; several received placebo; per-sample allocation not given. For vaccine and placebo recipients, repertoires were sequenced using samples collected on day 63 after the first injection. Libraries came from the immunoSEQ multiplex PCR assay. Entries here come from immuneACCESS through TCRdb and include only in-frame sequences with V and J called. Some clones fail to appear in such tables; in the studies checked, an unresolved V gene covers under half of the shortfall, and the cause of the remainder is unknown. In all, the sample holds 430,000 or so clones, and about 91% of those were seen once. The top ten hold approximately 2.5% of the sample.

Specimen: peripheral blood, collected in a trial of Ad26.COV2.S vaccine versus placebo. These receptors came from a person between 18 and 59 years old who received the Ad26.COV2.S COVID-19 vaccine or a placebo.

This chain connects TRBV15 to TRBJ1-1, with a tentative D call TRBD1 (5 bases). Germline CDR1 LNHNV, CDR2 YYDKDF (reference sequence). The CDR3 has 14 amino acids. Trimming cost V 5 bases and J 1 base, with 11 bases left between them. The CDR3 sequence: CATSGGQANTEAFF. The CDR3 coding sequence is TGTGCCACCAGCGGAGGACAAGCGAACACTGAAGCTTTCTTT.

V is TRBV7-8 and J is TRBJ1-1, with D uncertain. The CDR3 has 15 amino acids. Trimming took 1 base from V and 0 from J, leaving 9 bases between them. Germline V CDR1 and CDR2: SGHVS, FQNEAQ. In DNA, the CDR3 is TGTGCCAGCAGCTTAGGCGTCCGCGTGAACACTGAAGCTTTCTTT. This sequence encodes CASSLGVRVNTEAFF. The full variable domain, its missing parts supplied by reference TRBV7-8 and TRBJ1-1, is GAGVSQSPRYKVAKRGQDVALRCDPISGHVSLFWYQQALGQGPEFLTYFQNEAQLDKSGLPSDRFFAERPEGSVSTLKIQRTQQEDSAVYLCASSLGVRVNTEAFFGQGTRLTVV.

The chain joins TRBV9 to TRBJ2-3; D is possibly TRBD1 (6 bases). Trimming cost V 3 bases and J 5 bases, with 16 bases left between them. The CDR3 contains 15 residues. The germline V gene has CDR1 SGDLS and CDR2 YYNGEE. CDR3 in DNA: TGTGCCAGCAGCGCCGGCCAAACAGGGATAGATACGCAGTATTTT. Its translation: CASSAGQTGIDTQYF. The full variable domain, its missing parts supplied by reference TRBV9 and TRBJ2-3, is DSGVTQTPKHLITATGQRVTLRCSPRSGDLSVYWYQQSLDQGLQFLIQYYNGEERAKGNILERFSAQQFPDLHSELNLSSLELGDSALYFCASSAGQTGIDTQYFGPGTRLTVL.

J is TRBJ1-1 and V is TRBV4-3; D gene uncertain. V lost 4 bases and J lost 2, with 11 bases in between. The germline V gene has CDR1 LGHNA and CDR2 YSLEER. This CDR3 contains 14 residues. The CDR3 sequence: CASSLDPTNTEAFF. The CDR3 region has the DNA TGCGCCAGCAGCCTCGACCCAACTAACACTGAAGCTTTCTTT.

The gene calls are TRBV7-8 and TRBJ2-3; possibly TRBD1 for D (6 bases). The V end lost 5 bases, the J end lost 6 bases, and 15 bases lay between the germline ends. Germline V gives CDR1 SGHVS, CDR2 FQNEAQ. The CDR3 runs to 14 residues. This CDR3 is CASSQKGDFDTQYF. The CDR3 bases are TGTGCCAGCAGCCAAAAGGGGGATTTTGATACGCAGTATTTT.

The rearrangement uses TRBV4-3 and TRBJ2-1; 9 bases agree with TRBD2. J was trimmed by 8 bases and V by 7 bases; bases with no gene match: 15. Germline V gene sequence: CDR1 LGHNA, CDR2 YSLEER. CDR3 size: 16 residues. CDR3 loop: CASTTSLSGSGDEQFF. DNA of the CDR3: TGCGCCAGCACCACATCCCTTAGCGGGAGTGGGGATGAGCAGTTCTTC.

The chain uses TRBV6-2 or TRBV6-3 and TRBJ2-7; 9 bases fit TRBD2. CDR1 is MNHEY and CDR2 is SVGEGT in the germline V gene. After removal of 3 bases from V and 1 base from J, the junction contained 7 bases not matched to a gene. The CDR3 is made up of 16 amino acids. As DNA, the CDR3 is TGTGCCAGCAGTTATGGCCTAGCGGGGAGGTCCTACGAGCAGTACTTC. Encoded protein: CASSYGLAGRSYEQYF.

In the case of this clone: The sample holds other DNA sequences that translate to the same CDR3. CDR3 loop: CASSQEGYGYTF. The CDR3 bases are TGCGCCAGCAGCCAAGAGGGTTATGGCTACACCTTC. The rearrangement uses TRBV4-1 and TRBJ1-2; D uncertain. Looked up from germline, CDR1 is MGHRA and CDR2 is YSYEKL. V lost 0 bases and J lost 5, with 4 bases in between. The CDR3 contains 12 residues.

Here the CDR3 DNA reads TGCGCCAGCAGTGAGTTCGAGGTTGGTCAGGGGTGGACTGAAGCTTTCTTT. As protein: CASSEFEVGQGWTEAFF. This sequence joins TRBV10-1 and TRBJ1-1; perhaps TRBD1 as D (6 bases). There are 17 residues in the CDR3. Per germline, CDR1 WNHNN and CDR2 SYGVQD (reference sequence). Trimming pared 1 base from V and 5 bases from J, leaving 20 bases between.

The rearrangement links TRBV28 to TRBJ1-1; weak D call: TRBD1 (5 bases). CDR3 length equals 13 residues. Germline V lookup: CDR1 MDHEN, CDR2 SYDVKM. The germline V and J ends were trimmed by 3 bases and 5 bases, with 10 bases remaining between them. The CDR3 nucleotides read TGTGCCAGCAGTTTTGTCAGGGCGACTGAAGCTTTCTTT. It is translated as CASSFVRATEAFF.

This chain uses TRBV5-1 with TRBJ1-5; D ambiguous. The length of the CDR3 is 14 residues. Germline CDR1 is SGHRS and CDR2 is YFSETQ. V shed 5 bases and J shed 1 base, with 10 bases lying between them. CDR3 region: CASRPDGSNQPQHF. CDR3 DNA sequence: TGCGCCAGCAGACCCGACGGGAGCAATCAGCCCCAGCATTTT.

The CDR3 sequence is CSASRQGGDEAFF. In DNA, the CDR3 is TGCAGTGCTAGTAGACAGGGGGGTGATGAAGCTTTCTTT. The chain has TRBV20-1 and TRBJ1-1, with TRBD1 matching 9 bases. This CDR3 is built from 13 residues. The germline gives CDR1 DFQATT, CDR2 SNEGSKA (reference sequence). V gave up 3 bases and J gave up 7 bases; unmatched junction bases: 6.

The V call is TRBV6-2 or TRBV6-3, the J call TRBJ2-7; maybe TRBD1 (6 bases). The germline V gene encodes CDR1 MNHEY and CDR2 SVGEGT. V was clipped by 5 bases and J by 1 base, with 15 bases between them. The CDR3 is made up of 15 amino acids. The CDR3: CASSHYLQGSYEQYF. The CDR3 DNA reads TGTGCCAGCAGTCACTACCTACAGGGATCCTACGAGCAGTACTTC.

The chain couples TRBV28 to TRBJ2-3; D possibly corresponds to TRBD2 (7 bases). This CDR3 contains 15 residues. V lost 6 bases to trimming and J lost 6 bases, with 19 bases between them. Germline V gene sequence: CDR1 MDHEN, CDR2 SYDVKM. The CDR3 DNA reads TGTGCCAGCAGGACTCGGCGGGGGCAATTGGATACGCAGTATTTT. Translating it yields CASRTRRGQLDTQYF.

The chain carries TRBV5-1 and TRBJ1-3; weak D call: TRBD1 (6 bases). The V gene lost 3 bases and the J gene lost 0 bases, with 7 bases spanning the gap. Germline CDR1 is SGHRS and CDR2 is YFSETQ. The CDR3 sequence is 14 residues long. The CDR3 DNA is TGCGCCAGCAGCTCGGACAGCTCTGGAAACACCATATATTTT. Translated: CASSSDSSGNTIYF.

The rearrangement links TRBV5-1 to TRBJ1-1; D ambiguous. Germline V gene sequence: CDR1 SGHRS, CDR2 YFSETQ. The CDR3 is 13 amino acids. The V gene lost 2 bases and the J gene lost 4 bases, with 9 bases spanning the gap. The CDR3 sequence is CASSLQIRTEAFF. Written as DNA, the CDR3 is TGCGCCAGCAGCTTACAGATCCGCACTGAAGCTTTCTTT. The variable domain in full, with the rest retrieved from reference TRBV5-1 and TRBJ1-1, is KAGVTQTPRYLIKTRGQQVTLSCSPISGHRSVSWYQQTPGQGLQFLFEYFSETQRNKGNFPGRFSGRQFSNSRSEMNVSTLELGDSALYLCASSLQIRTEAFFGQGTRLTVV.

In DNA, the CDR3 is TGTGCCAGTGGGGCAGTCTATGGCTACACCTTC. Amino acid sequence: CASGAVYGYTF. This chain links TRBV19 with TRBJ1-2; D is perhaps TRBD1 (5 bases). V lost 8 bases to trimming and J lost 4 bases, with 8 bases between them. This CDR3 is built from 11 residues. Per the germline V gene, CDR1 is LNHDA and CDR2 is SQIVND (reference sequence).

This chain uses TRBV9 with TRBJ1-5, with no clear D. The germline gives CDR1 SGDLS, CDR2 YYNGEE. CDR3 length: 14 residues. V lost 0 bases, J lost 4 bases, and 8 bases lay in between. The CDR3 loop is CASSVGSWNQPQHF. The CDR3, as DNA: TGTGCCAGCAGCGTAGGATCCTGGAATCAGCCCCAGCATTTT.

The CDR3 protein is CASSPLPAGPQVGGYGYTF. The CDR3, as DNA: TGTGCCAGCTCACCCCTGCCGGCCGGGCCTCAAGTAGGGGGCTATGGCTACACCTTC. The rearrangement links TRBV18 to TRBJ1-2; possible D gene TRBD1, 6 bases. V was pared by 3 bases and J by 4 bases, with 27 bases between. The CDR3 runs to 19 residues. Per the germline V gene, CDR1 is KGHSH and CDR2 is LQKENI.

This chain connects TRBV11-3 to TRBJ1-5; no clear D. Per germline, CDR1 SGHNT and CDR2 YENEEA. The CDR3 has 17 amino acids. The germline V and J ends were trimmed by 3 bases and 4 bases, with 19 bases remaining between them. The CDR3 spells CASSFHDTRDSNQPQHF. CDR3 nucleotide sequence: TGTGCCAGCAGCTTCCATGACACGAGGGATAGTAATCAGCCCCAGCATTTT.

The J gene is TRBJ1-5, the V gene TRBV10-3; D gene unclear. Looked up from germline, CDR1 is ENHRY and CDR2 is SYGVKD. CDR3 length equals 18 residues. Deletions cut 0 bases from V and 5 bases from J, with 20 bases between. The CDR3 region is CAISESQDGPPLDQPQHF. The CDR3 coding sequence is TGTGCCATCAGTGAGTCCCAGGATGGGCCCCCGTTAGATCAGCCCCAGCATTTT.